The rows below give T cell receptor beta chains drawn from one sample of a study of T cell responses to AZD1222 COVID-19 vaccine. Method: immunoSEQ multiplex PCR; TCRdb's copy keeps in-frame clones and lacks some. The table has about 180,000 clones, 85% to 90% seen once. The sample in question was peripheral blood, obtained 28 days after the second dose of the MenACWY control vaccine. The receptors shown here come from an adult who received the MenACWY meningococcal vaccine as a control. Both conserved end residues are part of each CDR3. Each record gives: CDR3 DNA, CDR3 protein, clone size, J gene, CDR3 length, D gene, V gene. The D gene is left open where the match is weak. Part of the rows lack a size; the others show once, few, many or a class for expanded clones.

TGTGCCAGCAGTGAAGCCGGGACCGCGATCTATGGCTACACCTTC	CASSEAGTAIYGYTF	-	TRBJ1-2	15	-	TRBV2
TGTGCCAGCAGTGATAGGGGCTCTGGAAACACCATATATTTT	CASSDRGSGNTIYF	-	TRBJ1-3	14	-	TRBV25-1
TGTGCCAGCAGCTTAGCTGGGAACACTGAAGCTTTCTTT	CASSLAGNTEAFF	-	TRBJ1-1	13	-	TRBV7-2
TGTGCCAGCAGCTTGGGGTGGCGCTGTGGTGACAATCAGCCCCAGCATTTT	CASSLGWRCGDNQPQHF	few	TRBJ1-5	17	-	TRBV11-3
TGTGCCAGCAGTTTAATCGGGGGAGTAAGCAATCAGCCCCAGCATTTT	CASSLIGGVSNQPQHF	-	TRBJ1-5	16	-	TRBV28
TGTGCCAGCAGTGAAGGATCGCTAGGGAGGGAGACCCAGTACTTC	CASSEGSLGRETQYF	-	TRBJ2-5	15	-	TRBV6-1
TGCGCCAGCAGCTTGTCTAGCGGACCCACCTACAATGAGCAGTTCTTC	CASSLSSGPTYNEQFF	-	TRBJ2-1	16	TRBD2	TRBV5-1
TGTGCCAGCAGTTTAGGGACAGTTTACGAGCAGTACTTC	CASSLGTVYEQYF	-	TRBJ2-7	13	TRBD1	TRBV27
TGTGCCACCAGTGATGTGTGGACAGGCCACTACGAGCAGTACTTC	CATSDVWTGHYEQYF	-	TRBJ2-7	15	TRBD1	TRBV24-1
TGTGCCAGCAGCTTTAGCTGGGACAGGGCCTCCTACGAGCAGTACTTC	CASSFSWDRASYEQYF	-	TRBJ2-7	16	TRBD1	TRBV7-2
TGTGCCAGCAGTTTACCCCGGACAGGGGCCGGGGAGCTGTTTTTT	CASSLPRTGAGELFF	-	TRBJ2-2	15	TRBD1	TRBV27
TGTGCCAGCAGTTTACAGGGCTACGAGCAGTACTTC	CASSLQGYEQYF	-	TRBJ2-7	12	-	TRBV28
TGTGCCAGCAGCTTAGATGAAAAACTGTTTTTT	CASSLDEKLFF	-	TRBJ1-4	11	-	TRBV11-2
TGTGCCAGCAGCAAATGGGGCGGCAGGCCAGGCGGCTACACCTTC	CASSKWGGRPGGYTF	-	TRBJ1-2	15	-	TRBV21-1
TGCGCCAGCAGTCAATCGAAAATCGGGACAAACAGTTACGAGCAGTACTTC	CASSQSKIGTNSYEQYF	-	TRBJ2-7	17	-	TRBV23-1
TGCGCCAGCAGCTTCACAGGGGCCGACACTGAAGCTTTCTTT	CASSFTGADTEAFF	-	TRBJ1-1	14	TRBD1	TRBV5-1
TGTGCCAGCAGTTTATTTACTAGCGGGAGGAGTGGCGGGGAGCTGTTTTTT	CASSLFTSGRSGGELFF	few	TRBJ2-2	17	TRBD2	TRBV28
TGTGCCAGTAGGTACAACGGACAGGGGGTTTCCTACGAGCAGTACTTC	CASRYNGQGVSYEQYF	-	TRBJ2-7	16	TRBD1	TRBV19
TGTGCCAGCAGCTTAGGTACAGGATTCACAGATACGCAGTATTTT	CASSLGTGFTDTQYF	-	TRBJ2-3	15	-	TRBV7-2
TGTGCCAGCAGTCCCTCAGAAGGTCGGAAGTATGGCTACACCTTC	CASSPSEGRKYGYTF	-	TRBJ1-2	15	-	TRBV28